This T cell receptor (beta chain) emerged from a study of T-cell reconstitution after alpha-beta-depleted transplantation in children. Findings and caveats of the study: Two months or so post-transplant, alpha-beta T cells reportedly derived from several hundred expanded graft clones. Hyperexpanded clones declined; after one year, newly produced T cells mostly supplied diversity. Surviving recipient T cells and thymic progenitors produced the high day-60 TCRbeta diversity seen in some patients.

Preparation of the TCRbeta library involved a method that used unique molecular identifiers. TCRdb reprocessed the PCR reads with MiXCR, giving one entry per CDR3 protein. Among 15,000 or so distinct CDR3 sequences listed, about 4.7% were seen once. J was trimmed by 1 base and V by 7 bases; bases with no gene match: 9. CDR3 length: 14 residues. Germline V gene sequence: CDR1 SQVTM, CDR2 ANQGSEA. Ten or more counts support this clonotype. Its target is unknown. Specimen: PBMCs, collected before TCRalphabeta/CD19-depleted stem cell transplant. The chain links TRBV29-1 to TRBJ2-7, with 8 bases that match TRBD2. This TCR came from a boy aged 10-17 years with acute lymphoblastic leukemia, due to receive a stem cell transplant. The CDR3 here is CSGLLAGRSYEQYF. In DNA, the CDR3 is TGCAGCGGGCTTTTAGCGGGGCGTTCCTACGAGCAGTACTTC.